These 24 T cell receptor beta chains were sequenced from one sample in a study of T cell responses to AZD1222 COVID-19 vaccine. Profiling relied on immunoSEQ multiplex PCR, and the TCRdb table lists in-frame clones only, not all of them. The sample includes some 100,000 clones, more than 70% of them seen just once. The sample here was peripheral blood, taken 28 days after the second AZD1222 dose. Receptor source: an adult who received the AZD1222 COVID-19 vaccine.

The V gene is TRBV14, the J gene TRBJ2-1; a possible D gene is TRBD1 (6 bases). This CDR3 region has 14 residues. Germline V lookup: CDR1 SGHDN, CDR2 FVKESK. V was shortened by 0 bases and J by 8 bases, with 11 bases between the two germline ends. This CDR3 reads CASSQDHYRDEQFF. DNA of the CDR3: TGTGCCAGCAGCCAAGACCATTACAGGGATGAGCAGTTCTTC.

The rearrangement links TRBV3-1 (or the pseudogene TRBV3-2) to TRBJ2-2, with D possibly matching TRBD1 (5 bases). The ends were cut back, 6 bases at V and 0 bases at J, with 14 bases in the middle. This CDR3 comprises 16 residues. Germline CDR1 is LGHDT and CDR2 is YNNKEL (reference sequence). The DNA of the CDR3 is TGTGCCAGCAGGCTTGACGACAGACCGAACACCGGGGAGCTGTTTTTT. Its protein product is CASRLDDRPNTGELFF.

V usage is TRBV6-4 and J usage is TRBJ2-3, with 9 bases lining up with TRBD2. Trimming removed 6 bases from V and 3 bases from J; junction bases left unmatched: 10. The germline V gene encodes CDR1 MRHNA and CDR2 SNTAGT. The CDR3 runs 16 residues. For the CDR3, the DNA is TGTGCCAGCAGCCCGCTTAGCGGGGGAGAAACAGATACGCAGTATTTT. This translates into CASSPLSGGETDTQYF.

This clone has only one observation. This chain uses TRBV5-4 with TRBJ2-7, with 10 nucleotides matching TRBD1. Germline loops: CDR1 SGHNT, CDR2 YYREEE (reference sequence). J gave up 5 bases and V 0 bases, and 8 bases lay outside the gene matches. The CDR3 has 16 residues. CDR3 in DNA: TGTGCCAGCAGCTTGGGGGCCGCCGGGACAGGGGACGAGCAGTACTTC. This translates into CASSLGAAGTGDEQYF.

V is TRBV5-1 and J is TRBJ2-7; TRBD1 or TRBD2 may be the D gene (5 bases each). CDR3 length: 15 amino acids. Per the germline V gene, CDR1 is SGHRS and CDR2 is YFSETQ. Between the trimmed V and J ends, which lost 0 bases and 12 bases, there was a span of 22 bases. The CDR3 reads CASSLAPGSEVGWYF. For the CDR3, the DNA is TGCGCCAGCAGCTTGGCTCCAGGGAGTGAGGTTGGGTGGTACTTC.

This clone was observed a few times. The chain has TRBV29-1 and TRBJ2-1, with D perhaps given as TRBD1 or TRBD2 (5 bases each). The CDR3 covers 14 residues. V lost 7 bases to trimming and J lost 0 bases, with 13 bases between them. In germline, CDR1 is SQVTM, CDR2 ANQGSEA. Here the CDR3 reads CSDARDLSYNEQFF. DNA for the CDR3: TGCAGCGATGCCAGGGACCTCTCCTACAATGAGCAGTTCTTC.

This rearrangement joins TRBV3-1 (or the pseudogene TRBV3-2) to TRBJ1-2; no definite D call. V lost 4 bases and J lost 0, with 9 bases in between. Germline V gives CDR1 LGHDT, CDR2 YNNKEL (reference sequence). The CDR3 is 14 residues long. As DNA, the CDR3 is TGTGCCAGCAGCCCGAGAGGCACTAACTATGGCTACACCTTC. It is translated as CASSPRGTNYGYTF.

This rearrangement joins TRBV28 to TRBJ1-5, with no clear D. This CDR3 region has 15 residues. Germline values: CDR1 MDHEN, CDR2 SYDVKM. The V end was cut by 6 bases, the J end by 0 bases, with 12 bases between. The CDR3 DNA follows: TGTGCCAGCAGGGGAGATACCTATAGCAATCAGCCCCAGCATTTT. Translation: CASRGDTYSNQPQHF.

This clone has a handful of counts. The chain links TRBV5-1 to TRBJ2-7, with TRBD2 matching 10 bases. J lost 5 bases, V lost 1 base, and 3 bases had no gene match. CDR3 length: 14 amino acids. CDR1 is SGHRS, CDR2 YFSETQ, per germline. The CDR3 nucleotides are TGCGCCAGCAGCTTGCGAGCGGGAGGGCACGAGCAGTACTTC. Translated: CASSLRAGGHEQYF.

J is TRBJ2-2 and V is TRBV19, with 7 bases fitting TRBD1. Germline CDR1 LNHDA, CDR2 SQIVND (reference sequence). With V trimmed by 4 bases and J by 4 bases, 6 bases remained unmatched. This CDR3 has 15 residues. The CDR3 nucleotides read TGTGCCAGTAGTAGGTGGACAGGAAGCACCGGGGAGCTGTTTTTT. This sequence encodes CASSRWTGSTGELFF.

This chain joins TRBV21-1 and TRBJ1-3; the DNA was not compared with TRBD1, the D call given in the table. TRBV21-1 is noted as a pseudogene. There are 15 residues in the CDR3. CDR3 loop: CASSKVGGTGDSIYF. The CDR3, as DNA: TGTGCCAGCAGCAAAGTTGGCGGGACAGGGGACTCCATATATTTT.

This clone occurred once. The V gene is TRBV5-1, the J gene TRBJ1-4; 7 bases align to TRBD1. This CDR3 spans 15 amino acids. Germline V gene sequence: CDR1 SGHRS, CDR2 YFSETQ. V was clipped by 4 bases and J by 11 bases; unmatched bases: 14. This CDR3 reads CASSPVTGIQSKLFF. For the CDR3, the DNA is TGCGCCAGCAGCCCGGTGACAGGGATCCAGTCCAAACTGTTTTTT.

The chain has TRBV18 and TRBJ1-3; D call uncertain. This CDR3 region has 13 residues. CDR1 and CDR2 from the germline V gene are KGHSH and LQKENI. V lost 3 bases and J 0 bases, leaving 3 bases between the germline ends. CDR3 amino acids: CASSPNSGNTIYF. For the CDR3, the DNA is TGTGCCAGCTCACCGAACTCTGGAAACACCATATATTTT.

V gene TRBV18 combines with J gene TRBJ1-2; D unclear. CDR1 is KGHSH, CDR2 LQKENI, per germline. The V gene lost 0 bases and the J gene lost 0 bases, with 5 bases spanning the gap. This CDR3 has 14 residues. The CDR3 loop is CASSPPGTNYGYTF. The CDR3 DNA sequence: TGTGCCAGCTCACCACCGGGCACTAACTATGGCTACACCTTC.

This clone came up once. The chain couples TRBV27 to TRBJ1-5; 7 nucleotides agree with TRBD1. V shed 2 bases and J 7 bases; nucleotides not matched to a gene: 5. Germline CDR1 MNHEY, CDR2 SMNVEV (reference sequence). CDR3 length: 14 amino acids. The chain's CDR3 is CASSLRQGYQPQHF. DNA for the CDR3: TGTGCCAGCAGTTTAAGACAGGGATACCAGCCCCAGCATTTT.

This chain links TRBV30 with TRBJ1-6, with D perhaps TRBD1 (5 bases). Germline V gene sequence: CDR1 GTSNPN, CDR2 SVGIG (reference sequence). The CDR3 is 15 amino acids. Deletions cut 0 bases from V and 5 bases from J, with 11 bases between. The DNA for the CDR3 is TGTGCCTGGAGTGTATCTGGGGGAAATAATTCACCCCTCCACTTT. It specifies CAWSVSGGNNSPLHF. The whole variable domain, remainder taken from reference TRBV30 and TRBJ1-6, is SQTIHQWPATLVQPVGSPLSLECTVEGTSNPNLYWYRQAAGRGLQLLFYSVGIGQISSEVPQNLSASRPQDRQFILSSKKLLLSDSGFYLCAWSVSGGNNSPLHFGNGTRLTVT.

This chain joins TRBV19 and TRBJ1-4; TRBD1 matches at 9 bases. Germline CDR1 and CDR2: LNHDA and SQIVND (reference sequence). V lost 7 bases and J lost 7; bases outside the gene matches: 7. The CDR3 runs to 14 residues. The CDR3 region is CASTHGTGFEKLFF. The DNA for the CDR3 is TGTGCCAGTACCCACGGGACAGGGTTTGAAAAACTGTTTTTT. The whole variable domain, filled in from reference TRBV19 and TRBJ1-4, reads DGGITQSPKYLFRKEGQNVTLSCEQNLNHDAMYWYRQDPGQGLRLIYYSQIVNDFQKGDIAEGYSVSREKKESFPLTVTSAQKNPTAFYLCASTHGTGFEKLFFGSGTQLSVL.

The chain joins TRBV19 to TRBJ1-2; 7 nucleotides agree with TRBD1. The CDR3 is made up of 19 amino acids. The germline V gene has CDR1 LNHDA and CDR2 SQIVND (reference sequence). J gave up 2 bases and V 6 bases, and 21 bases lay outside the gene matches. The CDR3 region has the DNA TGTGCCAGTAGGCCCGACCGGTTTCTGGCGACAGGGACCAACTATGGCTACACCTTC. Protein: CASRPDRFLATGTNYGYTF.

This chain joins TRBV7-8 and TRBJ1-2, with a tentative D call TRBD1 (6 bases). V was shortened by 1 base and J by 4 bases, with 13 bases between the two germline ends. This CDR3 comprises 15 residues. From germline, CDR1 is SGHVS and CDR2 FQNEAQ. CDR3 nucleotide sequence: TGTGCCAGCAGCTTAGTTGCTCAGGGGCGCTATGGCTACACCTTC. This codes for CASSLVAQGRYGYTF.

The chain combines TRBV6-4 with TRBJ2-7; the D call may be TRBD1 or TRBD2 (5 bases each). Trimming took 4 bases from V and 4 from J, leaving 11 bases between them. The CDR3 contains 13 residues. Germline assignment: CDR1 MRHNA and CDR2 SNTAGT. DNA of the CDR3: TGTGCCAGCAGTGGTAGGGGCGGGTACGAGCAGTACTTC. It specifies CASSGRGGYEQYF.

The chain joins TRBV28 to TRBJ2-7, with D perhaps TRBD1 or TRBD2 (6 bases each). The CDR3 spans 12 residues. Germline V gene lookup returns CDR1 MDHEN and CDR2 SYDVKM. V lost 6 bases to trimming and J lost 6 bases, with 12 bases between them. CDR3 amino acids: CASRQKGGEQYF. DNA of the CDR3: TGTGCCAGCAGACAGAAGGGGGGCGAGCAGTACTTC.

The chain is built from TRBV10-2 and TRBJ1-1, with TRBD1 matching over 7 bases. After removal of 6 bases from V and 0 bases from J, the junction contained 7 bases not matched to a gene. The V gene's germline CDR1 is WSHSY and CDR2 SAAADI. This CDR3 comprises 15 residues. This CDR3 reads CASRGGGQMNTEAFF. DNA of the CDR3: TGCGCCAGCAGAGGGGGCGGACAGATGAACACTGAAGCTTTCTTT.

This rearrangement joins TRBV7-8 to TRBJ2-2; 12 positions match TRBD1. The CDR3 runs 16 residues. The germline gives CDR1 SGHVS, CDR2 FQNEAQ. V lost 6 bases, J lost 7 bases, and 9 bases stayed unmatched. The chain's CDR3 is CASSSGGQGAFGELFF. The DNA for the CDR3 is TGTGCCAGCAGTTCAGGGGGACAGGGGGCCTTCGGGGAGCTGTTTTTT.

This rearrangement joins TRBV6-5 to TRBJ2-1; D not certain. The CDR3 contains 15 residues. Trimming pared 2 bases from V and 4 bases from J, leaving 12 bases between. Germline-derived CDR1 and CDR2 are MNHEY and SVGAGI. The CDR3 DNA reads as TGTGCCAGCAGTTACCCCCCTTTTGGGTACAATGAGCAGTTCTTC. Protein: CASSYPPFGYNEQFF.